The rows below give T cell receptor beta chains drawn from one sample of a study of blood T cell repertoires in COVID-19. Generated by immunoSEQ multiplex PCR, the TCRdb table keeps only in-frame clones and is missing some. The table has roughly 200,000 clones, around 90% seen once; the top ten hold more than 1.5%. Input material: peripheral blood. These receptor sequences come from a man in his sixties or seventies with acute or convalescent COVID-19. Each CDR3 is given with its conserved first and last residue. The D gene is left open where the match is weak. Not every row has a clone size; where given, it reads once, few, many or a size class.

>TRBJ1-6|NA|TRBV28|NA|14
CASSLVTGSSPLHF
TGTGCCAGCAGTTTAGTGACCGGGAGCTCACCCCTCCACTTT
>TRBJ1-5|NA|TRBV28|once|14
CASSLGGSNQPQHF
TGTGCCAGCAGTTTAGGGGGGAGCAATCAGCCCCAGCATTTT
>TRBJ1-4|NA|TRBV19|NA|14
CASNKRSGSEKLFF
TGTGCCAGTAACAAGAGATCGGGTAGTGAAAAACTGTTTTTT
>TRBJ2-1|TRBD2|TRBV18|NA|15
CASYDGLASYNEQFF
TGTGCCAGCTACGACGGACTAGCTTCCTACAATGAGCAGTTCTTC
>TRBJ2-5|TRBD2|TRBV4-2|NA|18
CASSQDLASGRAGETQYF
TGTGCCAGCAGCCAAGATCTTGCTAGCGGGAGGGCCGGGGAGACCCAGTACTTC
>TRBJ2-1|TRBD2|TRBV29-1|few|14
CSARTSGRGGEQFF
TGCAGCGCTAGGACTAGCGGGAGAGGTGGTGAGCAGTTCTTC
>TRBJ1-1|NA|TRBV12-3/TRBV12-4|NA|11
CASRLRHEAFF
TGTGCCAGCAGACTTAGACATGAAGCTTTCTTT
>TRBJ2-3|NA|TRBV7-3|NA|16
CASSSGAGLDTDTQYF
TGTGCCAGCAGCTCAGGGGCCGGACTAGACACAGATACGCAGTATTTT
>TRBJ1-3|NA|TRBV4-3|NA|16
CASSQDRGGYGNTIYF
TGCGCCAGCAGCCAAGATAGGGGAGGGTATGGAAACACCATATATTTT
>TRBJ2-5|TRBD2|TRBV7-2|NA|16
CASSLAGLAGQETQYF
TGTGCCAGCAGCTTAGCGGGACTAGCGGGCCAAGAGACCCAGTACTTC
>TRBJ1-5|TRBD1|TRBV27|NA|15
CASSLDRGSNQPQHF
TGTGCCAGCAGTTTAGACAGGGGGAGCAATCAGCCCCAGCATTTT
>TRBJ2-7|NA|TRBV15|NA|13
CATSREQGYEQYF
TGTGCCACCAGCAGAGAACAGGGCTACGAGCAGTACTTC
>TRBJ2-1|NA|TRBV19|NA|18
CASSKARLAVSSYNEQFF
TGTGCCAGTAGTAAGGCTCGGTTAGCGGTGAGCTCCTACAATGAGCAGTTCTTC
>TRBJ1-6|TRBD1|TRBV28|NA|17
CASRTGTGGDVNSPLHF
TGTGCCAGCAGAACCGGGACAGGGGGGGATGTTAATTCACCCCTCCACTTT
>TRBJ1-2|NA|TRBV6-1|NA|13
CASSEQGGYGYTF
TGTGCCAGCAGTGAACAGGGAGGCTATGGCTACACCTTC
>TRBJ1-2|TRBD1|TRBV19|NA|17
CASSIVSEGGEDYGYTF
TGTGCCAGTAGTATAGTCTCTGAAGGGGGCGAAGACTATGGCTACACCTTC
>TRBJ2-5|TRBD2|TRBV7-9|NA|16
CASSLGLAGGPETQYF
TGTGCCAGCAGCCTCGGACTAGCGGGAGGGCCGGAGACCCAGTACTTC
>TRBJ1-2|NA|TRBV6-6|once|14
CASRESQGRYGYTF
TGTGCCAGCAGGGAGAGTCAGGGAAGATATGGCTACACCTTC
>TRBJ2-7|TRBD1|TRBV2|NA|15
CASSEAQGQGDEQYF
TGTGCCAGCAGTGAAGCACAGGGACAGGGCGATGAGCAGTACTTC
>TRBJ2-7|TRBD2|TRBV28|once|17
CASSSNSGLAGLNEQYF
TGTGCCAGCAGTTCCAACTCTGGACTAGCGGGCCTCAACGAGCAGTACTTC
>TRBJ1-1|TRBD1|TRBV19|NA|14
CASSRGQGNTEAFF
TGTGCCAGTAGCAGGGGGCAGGGCAACACTGAAGCTTTCTTT
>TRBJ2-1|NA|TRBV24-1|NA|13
CATSEATNNEQFF
TGTGCCACCAGTGAAGCCACTAACAATGAGCAGTTCTTC
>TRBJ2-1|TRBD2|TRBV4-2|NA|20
CASSQYARRTTSGVYNEQFF
TGTGCCAGCAGCCAATATGCGAGAAGGACTACTAGCGGGGTTTACAATGAGCAGTTCTTC
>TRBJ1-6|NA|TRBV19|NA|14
CASSTGLDNSPLHF
TGTGCCAGTAGTACGGGACTAGATAATTCACCCCTCCACTTT
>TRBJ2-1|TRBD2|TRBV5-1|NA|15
CASSLGAGGNYEQFF
TGCGCCAGCAGCCTGGGAGCGGGAGGGAACTATGAGCAGTTCTTC
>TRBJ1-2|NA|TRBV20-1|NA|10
CSASSDGYTF
TGCAGTGCTAGCAGTGATGGCTACACCTTC
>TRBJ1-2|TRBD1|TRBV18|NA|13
CASSPDRGYGYTF
TGTGCCAGCTCACCCGACAGGGGCTATGGCTACACCTTC
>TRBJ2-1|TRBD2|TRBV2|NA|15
CASSRLATGYNEQFF
TGTGCCAGCAGTAGACTAGCGACGGGCTACAATGAGCAGTTCTTC
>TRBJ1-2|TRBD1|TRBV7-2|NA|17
CASSPSGTGGGAYGYTF
TGTGCCAGCAGCCCCTCCGGGACAGGGGGCGGCGCGTATGGCTACACCTTC
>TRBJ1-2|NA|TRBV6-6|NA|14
CASRNHRDYYGYTF
TGTGCCAGCAGAAACCACAGGGATTACTATGGCTACACCTTC
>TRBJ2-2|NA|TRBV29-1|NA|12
CSVGRGTGELFF
TGCAGCGTTGGGCGGGGCACCGGGGAGCTGTTTTTT
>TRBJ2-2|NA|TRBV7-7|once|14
CASSLDINTGELFF
TGTGCTAGCAGCTTAGATATAAACACCGGGGAGCTGTTTTTT
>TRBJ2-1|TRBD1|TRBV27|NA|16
CASSPPGTAHYNEQFF
TGTGCCAGCAGTCCACCCGGGACAGCCCACTACAATGAGCAGTTCTTC
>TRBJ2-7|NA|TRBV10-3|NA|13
CAIKGAGSDEQYF
TGTGCCATCAAAGGGGCAGGTTCGGACGAGCAGTACTTC
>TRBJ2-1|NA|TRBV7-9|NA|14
CASRRDLTYNEQFF
TGTGCCAGCCGCCGGGACTTAACCTACAATGAGCAGTTCTTC
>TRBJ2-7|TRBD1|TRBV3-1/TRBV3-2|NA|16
CASSQDRSRQGREQYF
TGTGCCAGCAGCCAAGATCGATCCCGACAGGGTCGCGAGCAGTACTTC
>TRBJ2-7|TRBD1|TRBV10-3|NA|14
CAISVYRQGAGQYF
TGTGCCATCAGTGTTTATCGACAGGGGGCCGGGCAGTACTTC
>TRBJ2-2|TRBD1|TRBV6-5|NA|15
CASIQTGQGTGELFF
TGTGCCAGCATCCAAACGGGACAGGGGACCGGGGAGCTGTTTTTT
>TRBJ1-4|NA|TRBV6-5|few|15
CASKGGSTTNEKLFF
TGTGCCAGCAAGGGAGGCTCTACAACTAATGAAAAACTGTTTTTT
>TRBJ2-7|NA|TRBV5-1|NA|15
CASSLVLGGPSEQYF
TGCGCCAGCAGCTTGGTCCTAGGGGGTCCCTCGGAGCAGTACTTC
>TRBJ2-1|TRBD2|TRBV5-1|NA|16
CASSLAWTSGYNEQFF
TGCGCCAGCAGCTTGGCCTGGACTAGCGGGTACAATGAGCAGTTCTTC
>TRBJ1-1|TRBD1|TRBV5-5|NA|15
CASSFYDRDNTEAFF
TGTGCCAGCAGCTTCTACGACAGGGATAACACTGAAGCTTTCTTT
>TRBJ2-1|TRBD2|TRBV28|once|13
CASTPLAGGLQFF
TGTGCCAGCACCCCCCTAGCGGGAGGGCTTCAGTTCTTC
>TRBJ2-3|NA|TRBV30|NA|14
CAWRGGLHTDTQYF
TGTGCCTGGAGGGGAGGACTTCACACAGATACGCAGTATTTT
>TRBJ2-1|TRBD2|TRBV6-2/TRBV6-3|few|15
CASSYSGRDDNEQFF
TGTGCCAGCAGTTATAGCGGGAGAGACGACAATGAGCAGTTCTTC
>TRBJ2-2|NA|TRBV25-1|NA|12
CASSPLPGELFF
TGTGCCAGCAGTCCACTCCCCGGGGAGCTGTTTTTT
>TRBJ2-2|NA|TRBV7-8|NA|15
CASSRTAPNTGELFF
TGTGCCAGCAGCCGGACAGCCCCGAACACCGGGGAGCTGTTTTTT
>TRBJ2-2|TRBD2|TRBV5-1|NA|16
CASSPWTSGNTGELFF
TGCGCCAGCAGCCCCTGGACTAGCGGGAACACCGGGGAGCTGTTTTTT